A selection of T cell receptor beta chains follows, all from one sample in a study of human T cells and chemical hapten exposure. From the RACE reads, TCRdb called clonotypes with MiXCR, one entry per CDR3 protein. The data contain roughly 100,000 distinct CDR3 sequences, less than 40% of them singletons. Source: whole blood, taken in connection with sensitization to the hapten diphenylcyclopropenone (DPC). The source is a man aged 35-49 years with alopecia areata. Some clones in this sample may be carry-over from other donors' samples. CDR3s include the opening cysteine and the closing phenylalanine or tryptophan. A D gene is named only where the DNA matches it firmly. Clone size appears in some rows only: once, few, many, or a class for an expanded clone.

DNA: TGTGCCAGCAGCCAGCCGGGGGTTTACAATGAGCAGTTCTTC
CDR3: CASSQPGVYNEQFF
D: NA
size: few
V: TRBV7-6
J: TRBJ2-1

DNA: TGTGCCACCAGTGATGCGGGTCCGAGCACAGATACGCAGTATTTT
CDR3: CATSDAGPSTDTQYF
D: NA
size: many
V: TRBV24-1
J: TRBJ2-3

DNA: TGTGCCACCAGTGATCCAACAGGGACAGATACGCAGTATTTT
CDR3: CATSDPTGTDTQYF
D: NA
size: NA
V: TRBV24-1
J: TRBJ2-3

DNA: TGTGCCACGGACAGGGGCCAGTCAGATACGCAGTATTTT
CDR3: CATDRGQSDTQYF
D: TRBD1
size: NA
V: TRBV10-3
J: TRBJ2-3

DNA: TGTGCCAGCAGCCCCTATAAGGGGTTGAGCTCTGGAAACACCATATATTTT
CDR3: CASSPYKGLSSGNTIYF
D: NA
size: NA
V: TRBV7-9
J: TRBJ1-3

DNA: TGTGCCAGCAGTTGGGATCCAAACACCGGGGAGCTGTTTTTT
CDR3: CASSWDPNTGELFF
D: NA
size: few
V: TRBV6-1
J: TRBJ2-2

DNA: TGCAGCGTTGGAGGGACTAGCGGGGGGAACACCGGGGAGCTGTTTTTT
CDR3: CSVGGTSGGNTGELFF
D: TRBD2
size: NA
V: TRBV29-1
J: TRBJ2-2

DNA: TGCAGCGTTCGAGGACAGAGCACAGATACGCAGTATTTT
CDR3: CSVRGQSTDTQYF
D: NA
size: few
V: TRBV29-1
J: TRBJ2-3

DNA: TGTGCCAGCAGTACGACTCCAACAGGGAACTATGGCTACACCTTC
CDR3: CASSTTPTGNYGYTF
D: NA
size: few
V: TRBV28
J: TRBJ1-2

DNA: TGCAGCGTTAGGATGGGCCCCACTGAAGCTTTCTTT
CDR3: CSVRMGPTEAFF
D: NA
size: NA
V: TRBV29-1
J: TRBJ1-1

DNA: TGTGCCAGCAGCTTGGCCTCAGGAACTGAAGCTTTCTTT
CDR3: CASSLASGTEAFF
D: NA
size: few
V: TRBV5-4
J: TRBJ1-1

DNA: TGTGCCAGCAGGGGGGGGGGACTTGGTCGTTCCGGGGAGCTGTTTTTT
CDR3: CASRGGGLGRSGELFF
D: TRBD2
size: few
V: TRBV12-3/TRBV12-4
J: TRBJ2-2

DNA: TGTGCCAGCAGCTTTGGAGCGGGAGGGCCGACAGATACGCAGTATTTT
CDR3: CASSFGAGGPTDTQYF
D: TRBD2
size: NA
V: TRBV7-2
J: TRBJ2-3

DNA: TGTGCCAGCAGCGTAGATTCGTGGACTGACAATGAGCAGTTCTTC
CDR3: CASSVDSWTDNEQFF
D: NA
size: few
V: TRBV9
J: TRBJ2-1

DNA: TGTGCCAGCAGCCAAGTCGGGGGCTGGAATGAGCAGTTCTTC
CDR3: CASSQVGGWNEQFF
D: NA
size: NA
V: TRBV14
J: TRBJ2-1

DNA: TGTGCCAGCAGCTCACTGGGTGACAGGGGGTACGAGCAGTACTTC
CDR3: CASSSLGDRGYEQYF
D: TRBD1
size: NA
V: TRBV11-2
J: TRBJ2-7

DNA: TGTGCCAGCAGTTACACCACGGGAGGTGGCTACACCTTC
CDR3: CASSYTTGGGYTF
D: NA
size: NA
V: TRBV6-2/TRBV6-3
J: TRBJ1-2

DNA: TGTGCCTGGAGTGTATCCCTCTCTGGGGCCAACGTCCTGACTTTC
CDR3: CAWSVSLSGANVLTF
D: NA
size: many
V: TRBV30
J: TRBJ2-6

DNA: TGTGCCAGCAGCAACCTTAACCGGGACAGCTACACCTTC
CDR3: CASSNLNRDSYTF
D: NA
size: NA
V: TRBV7-2
J: TRBJ1-2

DNA: TGCAGTGCTACGAGTGGTGTAACCCCCCAGTACTTC
CDR3: CSATSGVTPQYF
D: NA
size: NA
V: TRBV20-1
J: TRBJ2-7

DNA: TGTGCCAGCAGCTTAGGACAGGGAAACTGGTACTTC
CDR3: CASSLGQGNWYF
D: TRBD1
size: NA
V: TRBV6-6
J: TRBJ2-5

DNA: TGTGCCAGCAGAACAGGACTAGCGGGAGGGCCTGACAAAAACATTCAGTACTTC
CDR3: CASRTGLAGGPDKNIQYF
D: TRBD2
size: NA
V: TRBV2
J: TRBJ2-4

DNA: TGCGCCAGCAGCGAGACAGAATCAACTAATGAAAAACTGTTTTTT
CDR3: CASSETESTNEKLFF
D: NA
size: NA
V: TRBV5-1
J: TRBJ1-4

DNA: TGTGCCAGCAGTACCGGTCTTACGGGAGGGTACAATGAGCAGTTCTTC
CDR3: CASSTGLTGGYNEQFF
D: TRBD2
size: few
V: TRBV6-2/TRBV6-3
J: TRBJ2-1

DNA: TGTGCCAGCAGTTTACCCTTAGGACAGGGGGCGACAGGGAGCTCTGGGGCCAACGTCCTGACTTTC
CDR3: CASSLPLGQGATGSSGANVLTF
D: TRBD1
size: few
V: TRBV28
J: TRBJ2-6

DNA: TGTGCCAGCAGTAACAGGGGGGAAGAGACCCAGCACTTC
CDR3: CASSNRGEETQHF
D: TRBD1
size: once
V: TRBV6-6
J: TRBJ2-5

DNA: TGTGCCAGCAGTGAATTAGCGGGAGCGTACAATGAGCAGTTCTTC
CDR3: CASSELAGAYNEQFF
D: TRBD2
size: NA
V: TRBV6-1
J: TRBJ2-1

DNA: TGCAGTGCTAAGAGGACCTTCAATCAGCCCCAGCATTTT
CDR3: CSAKRTFNQPQHF
D: NA
size: few
V: TRBV20-1
J: TRBJ1-5

DNA: TGTGCCAGCGGGGTAGCAACAGATACGCAGTATTTT
CDR3: CASGVATDTQYF
D: NA
size: NA
V: TRBV6-5
J: TRBJ2-3

DNA: TGTGCCAGCAGCCCCGTAGCTAACTTTATCTACAATGAGCAGTTCTTC
CDR3: CASSPVANFIYNEQFF
D: NA
size: few
V: TRBV6-6
J: TRBJ2-1

DNA: TGTGCCAGCTTGGATGCTACGGGGGTAGATACGCAGTATTTT
CDR3: CASLDATGVDTQYF
D: NA
size: NA
V: TRBV6-2/TRBV6-3
J: TRBJ2-3

DNA: TGCAGTGCTAGCGCCGGGACAGAAATTTCCTACGAGCAGTACTTC
CDR3: CSASAGTEISYEQYF
D: TRBD1
size: few
V: TRBV20-1
J: TRBJ2-7

DNA: TGTGCCAGCAGTGACTCCGACAGGGGGCCAGGCAATCAGCCCCAGCATTTT
CDR3: CASSDSDRGPGNQPQHF
D: TRBD1
size: NA
V: TRBV6-1
J: TRBJ1-5

DNA: TGTGCCAGCAGCTGGGAGATGGATACGCAGTATTTT
CDR3: CASSWEMDTQYF
D: NA
size: once
V: TRBV7-9
J: TRBJ2-3

DNA: TGTGCCAGCAGCTTAGTGACTTGGAACACTGAAGCTTTCTTT
CDR3: CASSLVTWNTEAFF
D: NA
size: NA
V: TRBV7-2
J: TRBJ1-1

DNA: TGCAGTGCTAGTACGAATGAGCAGTTCTTC
CDR3: CSASTNEQFF
D: NA
size: NA
V: TRBV20-1
J: TRBJ2-1

DNA: TGTGCCAGCAGTTCCGCCGGGACTAGCGGGAGCAGCTCCTACAATGAGCAGTTCTTC
CDR3: CASSSAGTSGSSSYNEQFF
D: TRBD2
size: NA
V: TRBV12-3/TRBV12-4
J: TRBJ2-1

DNA: TGCAGTGCTCCCACTCCGACTAGCGGGACCTACGAGCAGTACTTC
CDR3: CSAPTPTSGTYEQYF
D: TRBD2
size: once
V: TRBV20-1
J: TRBJ2-7

DNA: TGTGCCAGCAGTAACGGACTAGCGGGAGTGACCAAAAACATTCAGTACTTC
CDR3: CASSNGLAGVTKNIQYF
D: TRBD2
size: few
V: TRBV25-1
J: TRBJ2-4

DNA: TGTGCCAGCAGCACGTATCAGGGGGATCCGTTCCAAGAGACCCAGTACTTC
CDR3: CASSTYQGDPFQETQYF
D: TRBD1
size: few
V: TRBV11-3
J: TRBJ2-5

DNA: TGTGCCAGCAGCCCTCCCGGGGGAGGTACGCAGTATTTT
CDR3: CASSPPGGGTQYF
D: NA
size: few
V: TRBV3-1
J: TRBJ2-3

DNA: TGTGCCAGCAGTGAAGCTGGTGCAGGTATGGAAAAACTGTTTTTT
CDR3: CASSEAGAGMEKLFF
D: NA
size: NA
V: TRBV6-1
J: TRBJ1-4

DNA: TGTGCCAGCAGCCCGGGACAGGCTTTCTGGAGCTATGGCTACACCTTC
CDR3: CASSPGQAFWSYGYTF
D: TRBD1
size: NA
V: TRBV9
J: TRBJ1-2

DNA: TGTGCCAGCAGCGTAGCACGCAGCTCTTACGAGCAGTACTTC
CDR3: CASSVARSSYEQYF
D: NA
size: NA
V: TRBV11-2
J: TRBJ2-7

DNA: TGTGCCAGCGGGATCCCAGATACGCAGTATTTT
CDR3: CASGIPDTQYF
D: NA
size: NA
V: TRBV6-5
J: TRBJ2-3

DNA: TGTGCCAGCAGCTTTGGGGAGGGCAATGAGCAGTTCTTC
CDR3: CASSFGEGNEQFF
D: TRBD2
size: few
V: TRBV28
J: TRBJ2-1